The clone carrying this T cell receptor (beta chain) was seen a single time. What it binds is unknown. This record comes from a study of radiotherapy plus CTLA-4 blockade in lung cancer. Study observations and caveats: Together with interferon-beta, which increased in serum after radiation, early dynamic changes in blood T cell clones were reportedly the best predictors of response.

Lung cancer patients with chemo-refractory metastatic non-small-cell disease were given focal radiation plus CTLA-4 blockade with ipilimumab. The data were produced by immunoSEQ multiplex PCR, yet TCRdb's version contains in-frame clones alone and is incomplete. The sample records 65,000 to 95,000 clones, about 88% being singletons. This sequence was found in a human donor with non-small cell lung cancer who had stable disease on radiotherapy plus ipilimumab. This specimen consisted of peripheral blood, obtained from a patient treated with radiotherapy plus ipilimumab.

The CDR3 here is CASSYDSSPVQPQHF. The CDR3 bases are TGTGCCAGCAGTTACGATAGCTCCCCCGTTCAGCCCCAGCATTTT. The V gene is TRBV6-5, the J gene TRBJ1-5; D call uncertain. Trimming removed 2 bases at V and 6 bases at J, with 14 bases between. Germline V CDR1 and CDR2: MNHEY, SVGAGI. This CDR3 is 15 amino acids long.